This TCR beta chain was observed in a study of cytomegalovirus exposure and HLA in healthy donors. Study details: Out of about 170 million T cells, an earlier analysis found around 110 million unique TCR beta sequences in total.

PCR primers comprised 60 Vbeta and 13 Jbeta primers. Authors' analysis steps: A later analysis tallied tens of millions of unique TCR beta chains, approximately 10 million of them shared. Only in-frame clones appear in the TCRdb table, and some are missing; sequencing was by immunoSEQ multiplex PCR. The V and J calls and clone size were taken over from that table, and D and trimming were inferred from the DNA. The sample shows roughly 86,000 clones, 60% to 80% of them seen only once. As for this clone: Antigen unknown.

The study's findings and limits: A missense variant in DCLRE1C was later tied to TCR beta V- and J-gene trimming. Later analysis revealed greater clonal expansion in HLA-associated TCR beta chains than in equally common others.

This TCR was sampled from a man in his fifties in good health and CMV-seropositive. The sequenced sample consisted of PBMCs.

The chain's CDR3 is CASSYSLAGGSDTQYF. DNA for the CDR3: TGTGCCAGCAGTTACTCGTTAGCGGGGGGCTCAGATACGCAGTATTTT. The V call is TRBV6-5, the J call TRBJ2-3; 10 bases are a match to TRBD2. CDR3 size: 16 residues. Germline assignment: CDR1 MNHEY and CDR2 SVGAGI. Trimming cost V 0 bases and J 4 bases; bases outside gene matches: 4.